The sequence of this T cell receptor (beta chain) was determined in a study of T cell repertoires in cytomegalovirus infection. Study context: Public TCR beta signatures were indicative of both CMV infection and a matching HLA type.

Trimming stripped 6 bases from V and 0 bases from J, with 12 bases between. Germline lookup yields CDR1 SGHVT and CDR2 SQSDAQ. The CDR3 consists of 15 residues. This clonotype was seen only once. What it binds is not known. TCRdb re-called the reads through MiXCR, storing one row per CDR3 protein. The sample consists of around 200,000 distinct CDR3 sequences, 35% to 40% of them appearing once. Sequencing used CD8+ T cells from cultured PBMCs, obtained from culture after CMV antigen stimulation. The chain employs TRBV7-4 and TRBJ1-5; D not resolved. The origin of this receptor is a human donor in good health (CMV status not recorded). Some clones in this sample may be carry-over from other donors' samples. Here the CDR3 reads CASRKNGSSNQPQHF. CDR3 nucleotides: TGTGCCAGCAGGAAGAATGGGAGTAGCAATCAGCCCCAGCATTTT.